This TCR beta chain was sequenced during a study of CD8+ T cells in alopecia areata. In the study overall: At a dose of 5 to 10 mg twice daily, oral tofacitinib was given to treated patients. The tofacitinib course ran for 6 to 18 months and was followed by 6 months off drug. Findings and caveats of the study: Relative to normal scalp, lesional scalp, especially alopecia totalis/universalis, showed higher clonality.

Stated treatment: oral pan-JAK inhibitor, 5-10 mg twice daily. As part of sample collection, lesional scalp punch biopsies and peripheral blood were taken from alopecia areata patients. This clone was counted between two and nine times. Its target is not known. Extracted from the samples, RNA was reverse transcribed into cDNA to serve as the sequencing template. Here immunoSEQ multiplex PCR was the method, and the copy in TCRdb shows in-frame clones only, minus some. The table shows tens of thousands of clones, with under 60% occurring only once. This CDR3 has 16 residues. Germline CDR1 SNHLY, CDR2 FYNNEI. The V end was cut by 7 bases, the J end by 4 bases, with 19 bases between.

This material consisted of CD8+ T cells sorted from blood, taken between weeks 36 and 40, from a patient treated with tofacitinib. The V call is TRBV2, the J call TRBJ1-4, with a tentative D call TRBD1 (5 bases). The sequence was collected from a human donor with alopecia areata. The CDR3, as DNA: TGTGCCAGCACCAGACCCGGGGCAGCGCATAATGAAAAACTGTTTTTT. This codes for CASTRPGAAHNEKLFF.